A selection of T cell receptor beta chains follows, all from one sample in a study of cytomegalovirus exposure and HLA in healthy donors. Measured with immunoSEQ multiplex PCR; TCRdb has only the in-frame clones, and not every one. The data show about 89,000 clones, 85% seen once. The specimen was PBMCs. The origin of the receptors is a man aged 35 to 55 in good health and CMV-seropositive. The CDR3 runs from the conserved cysteine through the conserved F or W. D genes are given only for firm matches. The size of a clone is reported for some rows only, either as once, few or many, or as a class for expanded clones.

d_gene: .; v_gene: TRBV19; abundance: .; j_gene: TRBJ2-7; CDR3aa: CASSSRAHEQYF; CDR3nt: TGTGCCAGTAGCAGCAGGGCCCACGAGCAGTACTTC
d_gene: .; v_gene: TRBV7-2; abundance: .; j_gene: TRBJ1-2; CDR3aa: CASSLDGQDRAYGYTF; CDR3nt: TGTGCCAGCAGCCTAGATGGCCAAGACAGAGCCTATGGCTACACCTTC
d_gene: .; v_gene: TRBV5-1; abundance: .; j_gene: TRBJ1-2; CDR3aa: CASSLDAGGRETVYGYTF; CDR3nt: TGCGCCAGCAGCTTGGACGCAGGCGGCAGGGAAACTGTTTATGGCTACACCTTC
d_gene: .; v_gene: TRBV5-1; abundance: few; j_gene: TRBJ1-6; CDR3aa: CASSLNSYNSPLHF; CDR3nt: TGCGCCAGCAGCTTGAACAGCTATAATTCACCCCTCCACTTT
d_gene: TRBD2; v_gene: TRBV5-1; abundance: .; j_gene: TRBJ2-5; CDR3aa: CASSLGPGGGQETQYF; CDR3nt: TGCGCCAGCAGCTTGGGCCCGGGGGGGGGACAAGAGACCCAGTACTTC
d_gene: TRBD2; v_gene: TRBV13; abundance: .; j_gene: TRBJ2-2; CDR3aa: CASSLRQGLDNTGELFF; CDR3nt: TGTGCCAGCAGCTTACGTCAGGGACTAGATAACACCGGGGAGCTGTTTTTT
d_gene: .; v_gene: TRBV6-5; abundance: .; j_gene: TRBJ1-1; CDR3aa: CASSYGSTGPEAFF; CDR3nt: TGTGCCAGCAGTTACGGGTCTACAGGGCCTGAAGCTTTCTTT
d_gene: TRBD1; v_gene: TRBV19; abundance: .; j_gene: TRBJ1-2; CDR3aa: CASWGQNEYGYTF; CDR3nt: TGTGCCAGTTGGGGACAGAATGAATATGGCTACACCTTC
d_gene: TRBD2; v_gene: TRBV6-5; abundance: .; j_gene: TRBJ2-1; CDR3aa: CASSYGLAGVGEQFF; CDR3nt: TGTGCCAGCAGTTACGGCCTAGCGGGAGTGGGTGAGCAGTTCTTC
d_gene: TRBD2; v_gene: TRBV10-2; abundance: large; j_gene: TRBJ2-5; CDR3aa: CASSEPGTSAYQETQYF; CDR3nt: TGCGCCAGCAGTGAGCCTGGGACTAGCGCGTACCAAGAGACCCAGTACTTC
d_gene: .; v_gene: TRBV5-4; abundance: .; j_gene: TRBJ2-3; CDR3aa: CASSLPGERDTQYF; CDR3nt: TGTGCCAGCAGCTTGCCCGGGGAAAGGGATACGCAGTATTTT
d_gene: .; v_gene: TRBV4-2; abundance: .; j_gene: TRBJ1-6; CDR3aa: CASSQEAGGSPLHF; CDR3nt: TGTGCCAGCAGCCAAGAAGCTGGGGGGTCACCCCTCCACTTT
d_gene: TRBD1; v_gene: TRBV6-1; abundance: .; j_gene: TRBJ2-2; CDR3aa: CASRQGAINAGELFF; CDR3nt: TGTGCCAGCAGACAGGGGGCGATTAACGCCGGGGAGCTGTTTTTT
d_gene: TRBD2; v_gene: TRBV19; abundance: once; j_gene: TRBJ2-7; CDR3aa: CASGTSLYEQYF; CDR3nt: TGTGCCAGCGGGACTAGCCTCTACGAGCAGTACTTC
d_gene: TRBD1; v_gene: TRBV5-1; abundance: .; j_gene: TRBJ1-1; CDR3aa: CASQPIQGKSEAFF; CDR3nt: TGCGCCAGTCAGCCAATACAGGGGAAATCTGAAGCTTTCTTT
d_gene: TRBD2; v_gene: TRBV18; abundance: .; j_gene: TRBJ2-5; CDR3aa: CASSGNSGGQETQYF; CDR3nt: TGTGCCAGCTCAGGCAATAGCGGGGGCCAAGAGACCCAGTACTTC
d_gene: .; v_gene: TRBV6-1; abundance: .; j_gene: TRBJ2-6; CDR3aa: CASSTGTGANVLTF; CDR3nt: TGTGCCAGCAGTACAGGGACTGGGGCCAACGTCCTGACTTTC
d_gene: .; v_gene: TRBV6-1; abundance: once; j_gene: TRBJ1-2; CDR3aa: CASSEMRYGYTF; CDR3nt: TGTGCCAGCAGTGAGATGCGATATGGCTACACCTTC
d_gene: TRBD1; v_gene: TRBV7-9; abundance: .; j_gene: TRBJ1-6; CDR3aa: CASSRQGDNSPLHF; CDR3nt: TGTGCCAGCAGCCGACAGGGGGATAATTCACCCCTCCACTTT
d_gene: TRBD1; v_gene: TRBV2; abundance: .; j_gene: TRBJ1-2; CDR3aa: CASSERTGVEGYTF; CDR3nt: TGTGCCAGCAGTGAAAGGACAGGGGTTGAGGGCTACACCTTC
d_gene: .; v_gene: TRBV5-4; abundance: .; j_gene: TRBJ2-7; CDR3aa: CASSPTGVYEQYF; CDR3nt: TGTGCCAGCAGCCCCACGGGGGTATACGAGCAGTACTTC
d_gene: .; v_gene: TRBV7-8; abundance: .; j_gene: TRBJ2-5; CDR3aa: CASSLGGQTQYF; CDR3nt: TGTGCCAGCAGCTTAGGGGGCCAGACCCAGTACTTC
d_gene: TRBD2; v_gene: TRBV5-1; abundance: .; j_gene: TRBJ2-5; CDR3aa: CASSFSGRRPETQYF; CDR3nt: TGCGCCAGCAGCTTTAGCGGGAGAAGGCCGGAGACCCAGTACTTC
d_gene: TRBD1; v_gene: TRBV5-4; abundance: .; j_gene: TRBJ1-1; CDR3aa: CASSPGQGGLLNTEAFF; CDR3nt: TGTGCCAGCAGCCCTGGACAGGGGGGTCTACTGAACACTGAAGCTTTCTTT
d_gene: TRBD1; v_gene: TRBV19; abundance: .; j_gene: TRBJ2-5; CDR3aa: CASSRGQGAETQYF; CDR3nt: TGTGCCAGTAGTAGGGGACAGGGCGCCGAGACCCAGTACTTC
d_gene: .; v_gene: TRBV6-5; abundance: .; j_gene: TRBJ2-5; CDR3aa: CASSKDRGQETQYF; CDR3nt: TGTGCCAGCAGTAAGGACAGAGGACAAGAGACCCAGTACTTC
d_gene: .; v_gene: TRBV29-1; abundance: .; j_gene: TRBJ2-5; CDR3aa: CSVAPLRGGGQETQYF; CDR3nt: TGCAGCGTTGCCCCACTACGCGGGGGCGGGCAAGAGACCCAGTACTTC
d_gene: TRBD1; v_gene: TRBV29-1; abundance: .; j_gene: TRBJ1-5; CDR3aa: CSVGRQGGHSNQPQHF; CDR3nt: TGCAGCGTTGGTAGACAGGGAGGTCATAGCAATCAGCCCCAGCATTTT
d_gene: .; v_gene: TRBV18; abundance: once; j_gene: TRBJ2-7; CDR3aa: CASSPSRDSYEQYF; CDR3nt: TGTGCCAGCTCACCCTCGCGGGACTCCTACGAGCAGTACTTC
d_gene: .; v_gene: TRBV6-6; abundance: .; j_gene: TRBJ1-4; CDR3aa: CASSFRGGGNEKLFF; CDR3nt: TGTGCCAGCAGTTTTCGGGGTGGTGGAAATGAAAAACTGTTTTTT
d_gene: .; v_gene: TRBV10-1; abundance: .; j_gene: TRBJ1-1; CDR3aa: CASRDNMNTEAFF; CDR3nt: TGCGCCAGCAGGGACAACATGAACACTGAAGCTTTCTTT
d_gene: .; v_gene: TRBV18; abundance: .; j_gene: TRBJ2-7; CDR3aa: CASSQEQGSYEQYF; CDR3nt: TGTGCCAGCTCACAGGAGCAGGGTTCCTACGAGCAGTACTTC
d_gene: TRBD1; v_gene: TRBV6-9; abundance: once; j_gene: TRBJ2-1; CDR3aa: CASSPGGQGRNSEQFF; CDR3nt: TGTGCCAGCAGTCCTGGGGGACAGGGGAGAAACAGTGAGCAGTTCTTC
d_gene: .; v_gene: TRBV6-5; abundance: .; j_gene: TRBJ2-7; CDR3aa: CASSRTFSYEQYF; CDR3nt: TGTGCCAGCAGTCGGACATTTTCCTACGAGCAGTACTTC
d_gene: TRBD1; v_gene: TRBV5-4; abundance: .; j_gene: TRBJ1-2; CDR3aa: CASSQTGSRGYTF; CDR3nt: TGTGCCAGCAGCCAGACAGGGTCAAGGGGCTACACCTTC
d_gene: TRBD2; v_gene: TRBV9; abundance: .; j_gene: TRBJ2-3; CDR3aa: CASSERGVSTDTQYF; CDR3nt: TGTGCCAGCAGCGAGCGGGGGGTTAGCACAGATACGCAGTATTTT
d_gene: TRBD1; v_gene: TRBV20-1; abundance: .; j_gene: TRBJ2-1; CDR3aa: CSGQGNNEQFF; CDR3nt: TGCAGTGGACAGGGCAACAATGAGCAGTTCTTC
d_gene: TRBD1; v_gene: TRBV10-3; abundance: .; j_gene: TRBJ2-7; CDR3aa: CAISTGQGAGEQYF; CDR3nt: TGTGCCATCAGTACGGGACAGGGGGCAGGAGAGCAGTACTTC
d_gene: .; v_gene: TRBV19; abundance: .; j_gene: TRBJ1-2; CDR3aa: CASSELRTVTHGGYTF; CDR3nt: TGTGCCAGTAGTGAGCTACGGACAGTCACTCATGGAGGCTACACCTTC
d_gene: TRBD1; v_gene: TRBV5-6; abundance: .; j_gene: TRBJ2-2; CDR3aa: CASSWGTGAGTGELFF; CDR3nt: TGTGCCAGCAGCTGGGGGACAGGTGCGGGCACCGGGGAGCTGTTTTTT
d_gene: TRBD1; v_gene: TRBV5-1; abundance: .; j_gene: TRBJ2-7; CDR3aa: CASSLAGTGNNREQYF; CDR3nt: TGCGCCAGCAGCTTGGCCGGGACAGGGAATAATAGGGAGCAGTACTTC
d_gene: .; v_gene: TRBV28; abundance: .; j_gene: TRBJ2-3; CDR3aa: CASSSLAEPSTDTQYF; CDR3nt: TGTGCCAGCAGTTCCCTGGCGGAGCCTAGCACAGATACGCAGTATTTT
d_gene: .; v_gene: TRBV5-1; abundance: .; j_gene: TRBJ2-2; CDR3aa: CASSLAVAATGELFF; CDR3nt: TGCGCCAGCAGCTTGGCAGTAGCGGCCACCGGGGAGCTGTTTTTT
d_gene: .; v_gene: TRBV6-6; abundance: .; j_gene: TRBJ1-5; CDR3aa: CASSYSPGAIDQPQHF; CDR3nt: TGTGCCAGCAGTTACTCTCCAGGGGCGATCGATCAGCCCCAGCATTTT
d_gene: TRBD2; v_gene: TRBV5-1; abundance: .; j_gene: TRBJ2-1; CDR3aa: CASSLGGPTSDEQFF; CDR3nt: TGCGCCAGCAGCTTGGGCGGGCCAACTAGCGATGAGCAGTTCTTC
d_gene: .; v_gene: TRBV2; abundance: .; j_gene: TRBJ1-1; CDR3aa: CASRDSMNTEAFF; CDR3nt: TGTGCCAGCAGGGACAGTATGAACACTGAAGCTTTCTTT
d_gene: TRBD1; v_gene: TRBV7-8; abundance: .; j_gene: TRBJ2-2; CDR3aa: CASSPWRDRGNTGELFF; CDR3nt: TGTGCCAGCAGCCCTTGGCGGGACAGGGGAAACACCGGGGAGCTGTTTTTT
d_gene: .; v_gene: TRBV6-1; abundance: .; j_gene: TRBJ1-6; CDR3aa: CASSAPPGSPLHF; CDR3nt: TGTGCCAGCAGTGCCCCCCCAGGGTCACCCCTCCACTTT